This TCR beta chain appears in the sequencing data of a study of blood T cell repertoires in COVID-19. At the level of the study: The cDNA or gDNA used as material had been derived from T cells, B-cell-depleted T cells, or PBMCs.

Per the authors' pipeline: Nucleated cell counts were estimated from reference gene primer amplification. Here immunoSEQ multiplex PCR was the method, and the copy in TCRdb shows in-frame clones only, minus some. Clone size and V and J calls were adopted from that table, with D and trimming inferred from the DNA. The data hold tens of thousands of clones, with 80% to 85% observed a single time. V was shortened by 11 bases and J by 6 bases, with 10 bases between the two germline ends. There are 10 residues in the CDR3. The germline V gene has CDR1 MNHNS and CDR2 SASEGT. Seattle's cohort entered during active infection and was followed longitudinally.

The sample was peripheral blood. The chain joins TRBV6-1 to TRBJ1-1; D possibly corresponds to TRBD1 (5 bases). This receptor was obtained from a man aged 60 to 75 with COVID-19, enrolled during active disease. CDR3 protein: CAAGVPEAFF. Here the CDR3 DNA reads TGTGCCGCGGGGGTACCTGAAGCTTTCTTT.